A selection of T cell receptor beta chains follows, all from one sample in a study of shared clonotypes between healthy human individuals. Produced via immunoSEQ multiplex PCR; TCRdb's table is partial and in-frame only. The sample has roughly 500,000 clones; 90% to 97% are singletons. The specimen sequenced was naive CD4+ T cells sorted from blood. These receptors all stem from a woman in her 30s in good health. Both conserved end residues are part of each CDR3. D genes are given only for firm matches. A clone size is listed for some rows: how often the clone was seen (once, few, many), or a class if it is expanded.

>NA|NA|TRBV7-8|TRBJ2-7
TGTGCCAGCAGCTTAGGTTTTGGCAGTTTGTACGAGCAGTACTTC
CASSLGFGSLYEQYF
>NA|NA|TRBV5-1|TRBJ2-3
TGCGCCAGCAGCTTGGCCGGGGATGGCACAGATACGCAGTATTTT
CASSLAGDGTDTQYF
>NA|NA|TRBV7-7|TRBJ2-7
TGTGCCAGCAGCTTAACTGATACCGGCGAGCAGTACTTC
CASSLTDTGEQYF
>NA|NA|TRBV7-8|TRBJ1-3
TGTGCCAGCAGCTTCCGGGACTCTGGAAACACCATATATTTT
CASSFRDSGNTIYF
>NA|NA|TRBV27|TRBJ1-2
TGTGCCAGCAGTATTTCCAGGGACTATGGCTACACCTTC
CASSISRDYGYTF
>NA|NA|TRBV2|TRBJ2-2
TGTGCCAGCAGTCCACAGGGATCGTTGAACACCGGGGAGCTGTTTTTT
CASSPQGSLNTGELFF
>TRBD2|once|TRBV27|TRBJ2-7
TGTGCCAGCAGTCCCCGACTAGCGGGAGCTTACGAGCAGTACTTC
CASSPRLAGAYEQYF
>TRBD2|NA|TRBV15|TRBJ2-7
TGTGCCACCAGCAGAGATCTGGCTAGCGGAGTCTACGAGCAGTACTTC
CATSRDLASGVYEQYF
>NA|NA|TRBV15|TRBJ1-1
TGTGCCACCAGCATTGGGGAGAACACTGAAGCTTTCTTT
CATSIGENTEAFF
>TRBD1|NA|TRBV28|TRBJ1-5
TGTGCCAGCATCAAAGGGGGCAGGATTCAGCCCCAGCATTTT
CASIKGGRIQPQHF
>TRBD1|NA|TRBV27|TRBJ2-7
TGTGCCAGCAGTCCCCGACAGGGGCCGTCCTACGAGCAGTACTTC
CASSPRQGPSYEQYF
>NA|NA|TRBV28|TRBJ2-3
TGTGCCAGCAGTTCCGGGTCTAATACGCAGTATTTT
CASSSGSNTQYF
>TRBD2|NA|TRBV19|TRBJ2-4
TGTGCCAGTTCCCACCCCTTAGGGACTAGCGGGAGGATAGCCAAAAACATTCAGTACTTC
CASSHPLGTSGRIAKNIQYF
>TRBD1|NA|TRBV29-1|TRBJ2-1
TGCAGCGTTATTCCGGGACAGGTACTCCCCAATGAGCAGTTCTTC
CSVIPGQVLPNEQFF
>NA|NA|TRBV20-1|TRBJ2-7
TGCAGTGCTAGGCCTGGGCACGAGCAGTACTTC
CSARPGHEQYF
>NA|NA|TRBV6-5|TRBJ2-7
TGTGCCAGCTCTCGGGGCACGGTCTCCTACGAGCAGTACTTC
CASSRGTVSYEQYF
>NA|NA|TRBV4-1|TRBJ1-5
TGCGCCAGCAGCCAAGTAGGGCCGCGCAATCAGCCCCAGCATTTT
CASSQVGPRNQPQHF
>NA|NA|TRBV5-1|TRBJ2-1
TGCGCCAGCAGCTTCGTGGCGGGGAAACCCTACAATGAGCAGTTCTTC
CASSFVAGKPYNEQFF
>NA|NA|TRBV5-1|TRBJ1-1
TGCGCCAGCAGACGGGACTATGAGAACACTGAAGCTTTCTTT
CASRRDYENTEAFF
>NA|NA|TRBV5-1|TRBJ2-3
TGCGCCAGCAGTGTCAGCACAGATACGCAGTATTTT
CASSVSTDTQYF
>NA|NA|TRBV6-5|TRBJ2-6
TGTGCCAGCACCAGGGAAGCCTCTGGGGCCAACGTCCTGACTTTC
CASTREASGANVLTF